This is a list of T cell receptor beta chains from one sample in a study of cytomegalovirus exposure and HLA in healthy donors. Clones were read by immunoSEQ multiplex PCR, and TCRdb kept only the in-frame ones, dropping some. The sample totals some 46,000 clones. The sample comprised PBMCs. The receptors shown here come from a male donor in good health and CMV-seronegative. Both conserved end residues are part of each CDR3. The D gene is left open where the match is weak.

CDR3 protein: CASSLGSSGNEQYF
CDR3 DNA: TGTGCCAGCAGCTTGGGCTCTAGCGGGAACGAGCAGTACTTC
D gene: TRBD2
V gene: TRBV5-4
J gene: TRBJ2-7

CDR3 protein: CSVGDLRSYEQYF
CDR3 DNA: TGCAGCGTCGGGGACTTGAGGTCCTACGAGCAGTACTTC
D gene: NA
V gene: TRBV29-1
J gene: TRBJ2-7

CDR3 protein: CASSYRGAENTEAFF
CDR3 DNA: TGTGCCAGCAGTTACCGGGGTGCTGAAAACACTGAAGCTTTCTTT
D gene: NA
V gene: TRBV27
J gene: TRBJ1-1

CDR3 protein: CASSHTSGRAYEQYF
CDR3 DNA: TGCGCCAGCAGCCATACTAGCGGGCGCGCCTACGAGCAGTACTTC
D gene: TRBD2
V gene: TRBV5-1
J gene: TRBJ2-7

CDR3 protein: CASSPDTAEAFF
CDR3 DNA: TGTGCCAGCTCCCCTGACACGGCTGAAGCTTTCTTT
D gene: NA
V gene: TRBV18
J gene: TRBJ1-1

CDR3 protein: CASSVDRGGYTF
CDR3 DNA: TGTGCCAGTAGTGTGGACAGGGGAGGCTACACCTTC
D gene: TRBD1
V gene: TRBV19
J gene: TRBJ1-2

CDR3 protein: CASSVRYTEAFF
CDR3 DNA: TGTGCCAGCAGCGTACGTTACACTGAAGCTTTCTTT
D gene: NA
V gene: TRBV9
J gene: TRBJ1-1

CDR3 protein: CAWNAGGNQPQHF
CDR3 DNA: TGTGCCTGGAACGCAGGGGGTAATCAGCCCCAGCATTTT
D gene: TRBD1
V gene: TRBV30
J gene: TRBJ1-5

CDR3 protein: CASSTLRSSYNEQFF
CDR3 DNA: TGTGCCAGTAGTACCCTGCGGAGCTCCTACAATGAGCAGTTCTTC
D gene: NA
V gene: TRBV19
J gene: TRBJ2-1

CDR3 protein: CASSPQGMRSGYTF
CDR3 DNA: TGTGCCAGCAGCCCACAGGGGATGAGGAGTGGCTACACCTTC
D gene: TRBD1
V gene: TRBV7-2
J gene: TRBJ1-2

CDR3 protein: CSVASGDYNEQFF
CDR3 DNA: TGCAGCGTTGCCAGCGGAGACTACAATGAGCAGTTCTTC
D gene: NA
V gene: TRBV29-1
J gene: TRBJ2-1

CDR3 protein: CASSPTRTSRPTDTQYF
CDR3 DNA: TGTGCCAGCTCACCGACTCGGACTAGCAGACCCACAGATACGCAGTATTTT
D gene: TRBD2
V gene: TRBV18
J gene: TRBJ2-3

CDR3 protein: CSVAGLDGFSEQFF
CDR3 DNA: TGCAGCGTAGCAGGACTAGATGGGTTCAGTGAGCAGTTCTTC
D gene: TRBD2
V gene: TRBV29-1
J gene: TRBJ2-1

CDR3 protein: CASSFPQGGKETQYF
CDR3 DNA: TGTGCCAGCAGCTTTCCCCAGGGAGGCAAAGAGACCCAGTACTTC
D gene: NA
V gene: TRBV7-9
J gene: TRBJ2-5

CDR3 protein: CASSLVAGGDNEQFF
CDR3 DNA: TGTGCCAGCAGCTTGGTAGCGGGAGGGGACAATGAGCAGTTCTTC
D gene: TRBD2
V gene: TRBV5-6
J gene: TRBJ2-1

CDR3 protein: CATYFGTGYTEAFF
CDR3 DNA: TGTGCCACCTATTTTGGGACAGGGTACACTGAAGCTTTCTTT
D gene: TRBD1
V gene: TRBV28
J gene: TRBJ1-1

CDR3 protein: CASRGSSGRGDTQYF
CDR3 DNA: TGTGCCAGCCGAGGATCGAGCGGGAGGGGAGATACGCAGTATTTT
D gene: TRBD2
V gene: TRBV7-9
J gene: TRBJ2-3

CDR3 protein: CARTVTGLDCGLASSNEQFF
CDR3 DNA: TGCGCCAGAACCGTGACAGGGCTCGACTGTGGGCTAGCGTCCTCCAATGAGCAGTTCTTC
D gene: NA
V gene: TRBV10-1
J gene: TRBJ2-1

CDR3 protein: CASSPRGRASGANVLTF
CDR3 DNA: TGTGCCAGCAGCCCTCGCGGGAGGGCCTCTGGGGCCAACGTCCTGACTTTC
D gene: TRBD2
V gene: TRBV7-9
J gene: TRBJ2-6

CDR3 protein: CASTLSGSADTIYF
CDR3 DNA: TGTGCCAGCACCCTATCAGGGTCCGCGGACACCATATATTTT
D gene: NA
V gene: TRBV7-2
J gene: TRBJ1-3

CDR3 protein: CASSSSRDRYGANVLTF
CDR3 DNA: TGTGCCAGCAGCTCGTCCCGGGACAGGTACGGGGCCAACGTCCTGACTTTC
D gene: TRBD1
V gene: TRBV5-6
J gene: TRBJ2-6

CDR3 protein: CATLPGGDGELFF
CDR3 DNA: TGTGCCACCCTACCGGGGGGGGACGGGGAGCTGTTTTTT
D gene: TRBD2
V gene: TRBV10-3
J gene: TRBJ2-2

CDR3 protein: CASSRLAGGYEQYF
CDR3 DNA: TGTGCCAGCTCACGGCTAGCGGGAGGTTACGAGCAGTACTTC
D gene: TRBD2
V gene: TRBV18
J gene: TRBJ2-7

CDR3 protein: CASSPTGGIPGEQYF
CDR3 DNA: TGTGCCAGCAGCCCAACAGGGGGCATCCCTGGCGAGCAGTACTTC
D gene: TRBD1
V gene: TRBV7-9
J gene: TRBJ2-7

CDR3 protein: CASSWTVDYEQYF
CDR3 DNA: TGTGCCAGTAGTTGGACAGTGGACTACGAGCAGTACTTC
D gene: NA
V gene: TRBV19
J gene: TRBJ2-7

CDR3 protein: CASSFRGLYEQYF
CDR3 DNA: TGTGCCAGCAGCTTTAGGGGGCTCTACGAGCAGTACTTC
D gene: TRBD1
V gene: TRBV5-4
J gene: TRBJ2-7

CDR3 protein: CSVIQSSGNTIYF
CDR3 DNA: TGCAGCGTTATACAGAGCTCTGGAAACACCATATATTTT
D gene: NA
V gene: TRBV29-1
J gene: TRBJ1-3

CDR3 protein: CASSYSTAAATLGQFF
CDR3 DNA: TGTGCCAGCAGTTACTCGACGGCGGCAGCTACTTTGGGGCAGTTCTTC
D gene: NA
V gene: TRBV6-5
J gene: TRBJ2-1

CDR3 protein: CAWSANRVGNTIYF
CDR3 DNA: TGTGCCTGGAGTGCCAACAGGGTCGGAAACACCATATATTTT
D gene: NA
V gene: TRBV30
J gene: TRBJ1-3

CDR3 protein: CATSGRTGSNTGELFF
CDR3 DNA: TGTGCCACCAGCGGACGGACAGGGTCCAACACCGGGGAGCTGTTTTTT
D gene: TRBD1
V gene: TRBV15
J gene: TRBJ2-2

CDR3 protein: CASSLLGQGGEKLFF
CDR3 DNA: TGTGCCAGCAGCTTACTCGGGCAGGGGGGTGAAAAACTGTTTTTT
D gene: TRBD1
V gene: TRBV7-8
J gene: TRBJ1-4

CDR3 protein: CASSSPRETQYF
CDR3 DNA: TGTGCCAGCAGCTCCCCCCGGGAGACCCAGTACTTC
D gene: NA
V gene: TRBV9
J gene: TRBJ2-5

CDR3 protein: CASSFSGSAPGELFF
CDR3 DNA: TGTGCCAGCAGCTTTAGCGGGAGTGCGCCCGGGGAGCTGTTTTTT
D gene: TRBD2
V gene: TRBV7-7
J gene: TRBJ2-2

CDR3 protein: CASSLGSAYEQYF
CDR3 DNA: TGTGCCAGCAGCTTAGGCAGTGCCTACGAGCAGTACTTC
D gene: NA
V gene: TRBV11-2
J gene: TRBJ2-7

CDR3 protein: CSVQDSSNQPQHF
CDR3 DNA: TGCAGCGTCCAGGACAGTAGCAATCAGCCCCAGCATTTT
D gene: NA
V gene: TRBV29-1
J gene: TRBJ1-5

CDR3 protein: CASSFEISQYF
CDR3 DNA: TGTGCCAGCAGTTTCGAGATCTCGCAGTATTTT
D gene: NA
V gene: TRBV28
J gene: TRBJ2-3

CDR3 protein: CASSPGGWDTEAFF
CDR3 DNA: TGTGCCAGTAGCCCGGGGGGTTGGGACACTGAAGCTTTCTTT
D gene: NA
V gene: TRBV19
J gene: TRBJ1-1

CDR3 protein: CASSKGQGKAYEQYF
CDR3 DNA: TGTGCCAGTAGTAAGGGACAGGGCAAGGCCTACGAGCAGTACTTC
D gene: TRBD1
V gene: TRBV19
J gene: TRBJ2-7

CDR3 protein: CASSRTGPHNEQFF
CDR3 DNA: TGCGCCAGCAGTCGGACAGGGCCCCACAATGAGCAGTTCTTC
D gene: TRBD1
V gene: TRBV10-1
J gene: TRBJ2-1

CDR3 protein: CASSPDRGTDTQYF
CDR3 DNA: TGTGCCAGCAGCCCGGACAGGGGAACAGATACGCAGTATTTT
D gene: TRBD1
V gene: TRBV5-4
J gene: TRBJ2-3

CDR3 protein: CASSVDRGYEQYF
CDR3 DNA: TGTGCCAGCAGTGTAGACAGGGGGTACGAGCAGTACTTC
D gene: TRBD1
V gene: TRBV6-1
J gene: TRBJ2-7

CDR3 protein: CASSVSNLNSPLHF
CDR3 DNA: TGTGCCAGCAGTGTCAGTAATTTAAATTCACCCCTCCACTTT
D gene: NA
V gene: TRBV6-1
J gene: TRBJ1-6

CDR3 protein: CASSLTGGSYTDTQYF
CDR3 DNA: TGTGCCAGCAGCTTGACGGGGGGCTCCTACACAGATACGCAGTATTTT
D gene: NA
V gene: TRBV11-2
J gene: TRBJ2-3

CDR3 protein: CASSPLSGTGDSPLHF
CDR3 DNA: TGTGCCAGCTCACCACTCTCAGGGACAGGGGATTCACCCCTCCACTTT
D gene: TRBD1
V gene: TRBV18
J gene: TRBJ1-6

CDR3 protein: CASSLQRDQETQYF
CDR3 DNA: TGTGCCAGCAGCTTGCAACGGGACCAAGAGACCCAGTACTTC
D gene: NA
V gene: TRBV7-9
J gene: TRBJ2-5

CDR3 protein: CASSLGTGSAYEQYF
CDR3 DNA: TGTGCCAGCTCACTCGGGACAGGCAGCGCCTACGAGCAGTACTTC
D gene: TRBD1
V gene: TRBV18
J gene: TRBJ2-7

CDR3 protein: CASSQLAGSYEQYF
CDR3 DNA: TGCGCCAGCAGCCAGCTAGCGGGAAGCTACGAGCAGTACTTC
D gene: TRBD2
V gene: TRBV4-1
J gene: TRBJ2-7

CDR3 protein: CASRGTGYYEQYF
CDR3 DNA: TGCGCCAGCAGGGGGACTGGCTACTACGAGCAGTACTTC
D gene: NA
V gene: TRBV10-2
J gene: TRBJ2-7

CDR3 protein: CASSSGSLRETQYF
CDR3 DNA: TGTGCCAGCAGTAGCGGGAGTCTCCGAGAGACCCAGTACTTC
D gene: TRBD2
V gene: TRBV9
J gene: TRBJ2-5